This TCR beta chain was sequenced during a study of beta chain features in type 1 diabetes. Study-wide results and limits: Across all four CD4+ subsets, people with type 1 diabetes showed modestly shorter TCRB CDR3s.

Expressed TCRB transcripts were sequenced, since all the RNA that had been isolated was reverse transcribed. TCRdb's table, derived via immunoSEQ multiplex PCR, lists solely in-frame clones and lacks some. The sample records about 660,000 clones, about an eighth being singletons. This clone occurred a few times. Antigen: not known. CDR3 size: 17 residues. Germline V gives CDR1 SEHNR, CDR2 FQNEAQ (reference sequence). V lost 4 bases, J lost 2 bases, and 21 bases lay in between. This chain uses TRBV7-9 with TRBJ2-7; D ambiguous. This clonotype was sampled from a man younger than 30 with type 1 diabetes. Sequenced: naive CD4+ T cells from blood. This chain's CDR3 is CASSYATTRKLTYEQYF. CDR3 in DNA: TGTGCCAGCAGCTACGCGACGACCCGGAAGCTGACCTACGAGCAGTACTTC. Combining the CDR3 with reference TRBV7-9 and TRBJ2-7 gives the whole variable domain DTGVSQNPRHKITKRGQNVTFRCDPISEHNRLYWYRQTLGQGPEFLTYFQNEAQLEKSRLLSDRFSAERPKGSFSTLEIQRTEQGDSAMYLCASSYATTRKLTYEQYFGPGTRLTVT.